This TCR beta chain came from a study of CXCR3-negative and CXCR3-positive naive CD8 T cells. Overall study findings and caveats: Memory cells differed in TRBV-TRBJ usage, but naive CXCR3-negative and CXCR3-positive cells had similar usage. In CXCR3-positive naive cells, the TRB CDR3s were more hydrophobic than in CXCR3-negative naive cells.

Notes on this clonotype: As yet, its antigen is unknown.

The CDR3 loop spans 14 amino acids. Germline V gene lookup returns CDR1 SGHDT and CDR2 YYEEEE. The method, 5' RACE with UMI labels, was used to prepare the TRB cDNA libraries. TCRdb derives one entry per CDR3 protein from the 5' RACE reads, leaving out DNA. This table lists roughly 140,000 distinct CDR3 sequences. This TCR was recovered from a human donor in good health. Some clones in this sample may be carry-over from other donors' samples. This sequence joins TRBV5-6 and TRBJ2-5. Input material: naive CXCR3+ CD8+ T cells from blood. As for subset: CD45RO-CCR7+CD27+CD95- naive CD8+ T cells expressing CXCR3 (TNR3+). CDR3: CASSFRQLQETQYF.